This TCR beta chain derives from a study of lymphopenia after photon versus proton radiotherapy. Study outcomes and limitations: Relative stability marked proton patients; photon patients lost diversity and naive cells. Authors raise, but do not show, better survival with proton therapy. Post-nadir TCR diversity decline inversely tracked overall survival among those who died. After the lymphocyte nadir, photon-treated repertoires showed oligoclonal expansion, especially of CD8+ Temra cells.

The CDR3 runs 14 residues. Germline V gene sequence: CDR1 MNHEY, CDR2 SVGAGI. The germline V and J ends were trimmed by 8 bases and 5 bases, with 18 bases remaining between them. The data were produced by immunoSEQ multiplex PCR, yet TCRdb's version contains in-frame clones alone and is incomplete. The table includes 50,000 to 70,000 clones, about 85% detected once. A word on this clone: Its antigen is not known.

The source of this sequence is an older man with esophageal cancer. This chain links TRBV6-5 with TRBJ1-1, with D hard to call. The sample was peripheral blood, taken from a patient treated with proton-based radiotherapy. As DNA, the CDR3 is TGTGCCAGCCGAAATCACCCAACCCTAACTGAAGCTTTCTTT. Translating it yields CASRNHPTLTEAFF.